Each of the 27 T cell receptor beta chains below was sequenced from the same sample in a study of cytomegalovirus exposure and HLA in healthy donors. Primers included in the PCR were 60 Vbeta and 13 Jbeta primers. Sequenced by immunoSEQ multiplex PCR; TCRdb stores in-frame clones only, minus some. The sample lists approximately 190,000 clones; approximately 78% were seen once. Sequencing was performed on PBMCs. These receptors were obtained from a woman aged 50 to 60 in good health and CMV-seropositive.

The chain links TRBV5-1 to TRBJ2-5; D is possibly TRBD1 (6 bases). The closer fit of TRBJ2-7 to the DNA end suggests the J call may be wrong. This CDR3 is 14 amino acids long. CDR1 is SGHRS and CDR2 is YFSETQ in the germline V gene. This chain's CDR3 is CASTPGHNSYEQYF. The CDR3 coding sequence is TGCGCCAGCACCCCGGGACACAATTCCTACGAGCAGTACTTC.

This chain connects TRBV29-1 to TRBJ2-1, with D possibly matching TRBD2 (5 bases). V lost 5 bases, J lost 6 bases, and 11 bases lay in between. This CDR3 contains 12 residues. Germline V gene data show CDR1 as SQVTM and CDR2 as ANQGSEA. CDR3 nucleotides: TGCAGCGTTCGGGGTGCGGGCAATGAGCAGTTCTTC. Residues: CSVRGAGNEQFF.

This chain links TRBV7-9 with TRBJ1-2, with D possibly being TRBD1 (6 bases). The ends were cut back, 4 bases at V and 5 bases at J, with 11 bases in the middle. The CDR3 runs 13 residues. The germline gives CDR1 SEHNR, CDR2 FQNEAQ (reference sequence). The CDR3 loop reads CASSSVTGYGYTF. CDR3 bases: TGTGCCAGCAGCTCCGTGACAGGTTATGGCTACACCTTC.

This sequence joins TRBV7-2 and TRBJ1-4; TRBD1 might be the D (5 bases). The CDR3 contains 13 residues. The V gene's germline CDR1 is SGHTA and CDR2 FQGNSA. V lost 1 base to trimming and J lost 8 bases, with 8 bases between them. The CDR3 nucleotides are TGTGCCAGCAGCTTAGTGGGGCAGGAAAAACTGTTTTTT. Protein product: CASSLVGQEKLFF.

V gene TRBV5-1 combines with J gene TRBJ1-1; no firm D call. The CDR3 consists of 14 residues. The V end lost 1 base, the J end lost 4 bases, and 11 bases lay between the germline ends. Germline-derived CDR1 and CDR2 are SGHRS and YFSETQ. As DNA, the CDR3 is TGCGCCAGCAGCTTGACAGAGCAGGCCACTGAAGCTTTCTTT. Translation: CASSLTEQATEAFF.

In its sample, this clone was seen once. This rearrangement joins TRBV4-2 to TRBJ2-7; 10 positions agree with TRBD2. V was pared by 1 base and J by 2 bases, with 11 bases of the junction left unmatched. The germline gives CDR1 LGHNA, CDR2 YNFKEQ. The CDR3 is 18 residues long. CDR3 nucleotides: TGTGCCAGCAGCCAAGGTTTTAGCGGGAGGTCCCCAACCTACGAGCAGTACTTC. As protein: CASSQGFSGRSPTYEQYF.

The rearrangement joins TRBV6-6 to TRBJ1-4, with 10 bases lining up with TRBD1. Germline V gene data show CDR1 as MNHNY and CDR2 as SVGAGI (reference sequence). V trimming: 2 bases; J trimming: 5 bases; junction bases outside the gene matches: 2. CDR3 length: 15 amino acids. CDR3 in DNA: TGTGCCAGCAGTTACGGGGGACAGGGGAATGAAAAACTGTTTTTT. As protein: CASSYGGQGNEKLFF.

J is TRBJ2-2 and V is TRBV18, with TRBD1 matching over 7 bases. V trimming: 6 bases; J trimming: 2 bases; junction bases outside the gene matches: 3. The CDR3 has 14 residues. The germline V gene encodes CDR1 KGHSH and CDR2 LQKENI. The CDR3 loop reads CASSRQGNTGELFF. The CDR3 coding sequence is TGTGCCAGCTCTCGACAGGGAAACACCGGGGAGCTGTTTTTT.

On this clone itself: The junction and the germline gene differ at one end; a read error may be behind it. The rearrangement links TRBV7-9 to TRBJ1-1; no clear D gene. CDR1 and CDR2 (germline): SEHNR, FQNEAQ (reference sequence). The CDR3 spans 12 residues. The CDR3 DNA is TGTTCCAGCAGCTTAGAGGTGCGGCCCCCGGATTTT. Protein sequence: CSSSLEVRPPDF.

The chain couples TRBV5-1 to TRBJ2-3; 14 bases map to TRBD2. The CDR3 totals 17 residues. V dropped 4 bases and J dropped 3; count of bases not matched to a gene: 7. CDR1 is SGHRS and CDR2 is YFSETQ in the germline V gene. CDR3 DNA sequence: TGCGCCAGCAGCCGACCGGGGACTAGCGGGAGTACAGATACGCAGTATTTT. As protein: CASSRPGTSGSTDTQYF.

J is TRBJ1-4 and V is TRBV7-8, with TRBD1 as a possible D gene (6 bases). This CDR3 has 15 amino acids. The germline V gene encodes CDR1 SGHVS and CDR2 FQNEAQ. The V and J ends lost 5 bases and 6 bases respectively, with 16 bases between them. The CDR3 region has the DNA TGTGCCAGCAGCCCCCGAAGGGGGTGGGATGAAAAACTGTTTTTT. It encodes CASSPRRGWDEKLFF. Supplemented by reference TRBV7-8 and TRBJ1-4, the full variable domain reads GAGVSQSPRYKVAKRGQDVALRCDPISGHVSLFWYQQALGQGPEFLTYFQNEAQLDKSGLPSDRFFAERPEGSVSTLKIQRTQQEDSAVYLCASSPRRGWDEKLFFGSGTQLSVL.

With respect to this clone: One junction end disagrees with the germline gene, perhaps due to a read error. This chain joins TRBV2 and TRBJ2-6, with D tentatively TRBD1 (5 bases). CDR3 length: 19 residues. CDR1 and CDR2 (germline): SNHLY, FYNNEI. The CDR3 reads CASIENLGPGPYGANGLTF. CDR3 bases: TGTGCCAGCATAGAAAATCTCGGCCCGGGCCCGTATGGGGCCAACGGCCTGACTTTC.

On this clone itself: Other DNA sequences in the same sample also yield this CDR3. The gene calls are TRBV2 and TRBJ1-2, with a possible D match to TRBD1 (5 bases). The V and J ends lost 2 bases and 3 bases respectively, with 7 bases between them. CDR1 is SNHLY and CDR2 is FYNNEI in the germline V gene. The CDR3 runs to 13 residues. The CDR3 protein is CASSEQGYYGYTF. The CDR3, as DNA: TGTGCCAGCAGTGAACAGGGCTACTATGGCTACACCTTC.

The chain has TRBV6-1 and TRBJ1-3; weak D call: TRBD1 (6 bases). This CDR3 region has 12 residues. Germline CDR1 MNHNS, CDR2 SASEGT. The V end was cut by 7 bases, the J end by 5 bases, with 9 bases between. The CDR3 nucleotides read TGTGCCAGCAACAGGGTGCGAAACACCATATATTTT. Its protein product is CASNRVRNTIYF.

The gene calls are TRBV28 and TRBJ2-5; TRBD2 agrees at 7 bases. CDR3 length: 15 amino acids. Germline CDR1 reads MDHEN; CDR2 reads SYDVKM. Unmatched junction bases numbered 9, after V lost 7 bases and J lost 1 base. CDR3 sequence reads: CASNTQRGIQETQYF. The CDR3 bases are TGTGCCAGCAATACCCAGCGGGGAATCCAAGAGACCCAGTACTTC. The whole variable domain, remainder taken from reference TRBV28 and TRBJ2-5, is DVKVTQSSRYLVKRTGEKVFLECVQDMDHENMFWYRQDPGLGLRLIYFSYDVKMKEKGDIPEGYSVSREKKERFSLILESASTNQTSMYLCASNTQRGIQETQYFGPGTRLLVL.

This clone has just a few counts. The V call is TRBV14, the J call TRBJ1-4; 9 nucleotides align to TRBD1. Trimming removed 5 bases from V and 5 bases from J; junction bases left unmatched: 6. CDR3 length: 15 amino acids. Germline V gene lookup returns CDR1 SGHDN and CDR2 FVKESK. The DNA for the CDR3 is TGTGCCAGCAGCAGACAGGGGGTGATAAATGAAAAACTGTTTTTT. It encodes CASSRQGVINEKLFF. Based on the CDR3 plus reference TRBV14 and TRBJ1-4, the full variable domain is EAGVTQFPSHSVIEKGQTVTLRCDPISGHDNLYWYRRVMGKEIKFLLHFVKESKQDESGMPNNRFLAERTGGTYSTLKVQPAELEDSGVYFCASSRQGVINEKLFFGSGTQLSVL.

The J gene is TRBJ2-7, the V gene TRBV5-8; 7 bases fit TRBD1. CDR1 is SGHTS and CDR2 is YDEGEE in the germline V gene. The CDR3 has 15 amino acids. With 4 bases clipped from V and 0 bases from J, the junction kept 7 bases outside the gene matches. Here the CDR3 reads CASSRGTVFSYEQYF. The CDR3 DNA follows: TGTGCCAGCAGCCGAGGGACAGTATTCTCCTACGAGCAGTACTTC.

The rearrangement uses TRBV28 and TRBJ1-4, with D uncertain. Looked up from germline, CDR1 is MDHEN and CDR2 is SYDVKM. This CDR3 has 17 residues. V lost 1 base, J lost 8 bases, and 20 bases lay in between. The CDR3 loop reads CASSLFSRVQRGEKLFF. CDR3 DNA sequence: TGTGCCAGCAGTTTATTTTCTCGCGTACAGCGAGGGGAAAAACTGTTTTTT.

This clone was detected only once. DNA of the CDR3: TGTGCCAGCAGGAATCCGGGAGGGAGCACTGAAGCTTTCTTT. Translating gives CASRNPGGSTEAFF. This chain uses TRBV6-5 with TRBJ1-1, with unresolved D. Germline V gives CDR1 MNHEY, CDR2 SVGAGI. The length of the CDR3 is 14 residues. Deletions cut 6 bases from V and 4 bases from J, with 15 bases between.

The chain links TRBV5-1 to TRBJ2-3; 13 bases agree with TRBD2. CDR1 is SGHRS and CDR2 is YFSETQ in the germline V gene. The CDR3 has 17 amino acids. The V and J ends lost 4 bases and 6 bases, in that order; junction bases with no gene match: 11. The CDR3 sequence: CASSMLTSGGPEDTQYF. CDR3 DNA sequence: TGCGCCAGCAGCATGCTGACTAGCGGGGGGCCCGAGGATACGCAGTATTTT.

The chain is built from TRBV4-2 and TRBJ2-3, with TRBD2 matching over 14 bases. This CDR3 is 19 amino acids long. V lost 4 bases to trimming and J lost 1 base; unmatched junction nucleotides: 10. CDR1 and CDR2 from the germline V gene are LGHNA and YNFKEQ. CDR3 protein: CASSRQTSGGASRTDTQYF. CDR3 in DNA: TGTGCCAGCAGCCGACAGACTAGCGGGGGGGCTTCCCGCACAGATACGCAGTATTTT.

V is TRBV4-2 and J is TRBJ2-1; no clear D gene. The germline V gene has CDR1 LGHNA and CDR2 YNFKEQ. This CDR3 contains 12 residues. V lost 4 bases and J lost 8, with 9 bases in between. This CDR3 reads CASSLSTDEQFF. CDR3 DNA: TGTGCCAGCAGCCTTTCTACGGATGAGCAGTTCTTC.

This clone was seen once. V and J are TRBV2 and TRBJ1-1; D gene uncertain. Trimming cost V 6 bases and J 1 base, with 12 bases left between them. The germline V gene encodes CDR1 SNHLY and CDR2 FYNNEI. This CDR3 is 14 amino acids long. CDR3: CASRGARQNTEAFF. CDR3 bases: TGTGCCAGCAGGGGAGCTAGACAGAACACTGAAGCTTTCTTT.

This rearrangement joins TRBV4-3 to TRBJ1-4; no clear D. The CDR3 runs to 16 residues. V lost 2 bases and J 5 bases, leaving 15 bases between the germline ends. Germline lookup yields CDR1 LGHNA and CDR2 YSLEER. The CDR3 DNA reads TGCGCCAGCAGCCAATTATTCGACAAACGGAATGAAAAACTGTTTTTT. Translating gives CASSQLFDKRNEKLFF.

A few counts support this clone. This chain links TRBV4-3 with TRBJ1-1; a weak D match, TRBD1 (5 bases). Germline CDR1 LGHNA, CDR2 YSLEER. The V end lost 4 bases, the J end lost 6 bases, and 15 bases lay between the germline ends. The length of the CDR3 is 14 residues. CDR3 nucleotides: TGCGCCAGCAGCCTAGGAAAGGGGTCCGCTGAAGCTTTCTTT. Translating gives CASSLGKGSAEAFF.

The V gene is TRBV11-2, the J gene TRBJ2-7, with unresolved D. CDR3 size: 12 residues. V dropped 0 bases and J dropped 2 bases, with 2 bases sitting between them. Germline V lookup: CDR1 SGHAT, CDR2 FQNNGV. CDR3 DNA: TGTGCCAGCAGCTTAGATACCTACGAGCAGTACTTC. Translation gives CASSLDTYEQYF. Looking up the rest from reference TRBV11-2 and TRBJ2-7 gives the full variable domain: EAGVAQSPRYKIIEKRQSVAFWCNPISGHATLYWYQQILGQGPKLLIQFQNNGVVDDSQLPKDRFSAERLKGVDSTLKIQPAKLEDSAVYLCASSLDTYEQYFGPGTRLTVT.

This clone has only a few counts. The gene calls are TRBV6-5 and TRBJ1-1, with TRBD1 identical over 7 bases. The CDR3 extends over 13 amino acids. The germline CDR1 and CDR2 sequences are MNHEY and SVGAGI. J gave up 5 bases and V 5 bases, and 5 bases lay outside the gene matches. The CDR3 here is CASSQGVRTEAFF. CDR3 sequence (DNA): TGTGCCAGCAGTCAGGGGGTTAGAACTGAAGCTTTCTTT.